The present T cell receptor beta chain was sequenced within a study of human T cells and chemical hapten exposure. A few counts support this clonotype. The time point is: patch test 3, about 24 weeks after DPC sensitization. As for treatment: therapeutic diphenylcyclopropenone sensitization with weekly scalp DPC. TCRdb re-derived calls from the RACE reads in MiXCR, one entry per CDR3 protein. Among approximately 50,000 distinct CDR3 sequences listed, approximately 9.9% were seen once. The sample was whole blood, taken in connection with sensitization to the hapten diphenylcyclopropenone (DPC). This receptor was identified in a woman between 40 and 55 years old with alopecia areata. Some clones in this sample may be carry-over from other donors' samples.

The CDR3 protein is CASRPPGMNTEAFF. The CDR3 region has the DNA TGTGCCAGTAGGCCGCCAGGAATGAACACTGAAGCTTTCTTT. The chain combines TRBV6-1 with TRBJ1-1; D not resolved. The CDR3 has 14 amino acids. Looked up from germline, CDR1 is MNHNS and CDR2 is SASEGT. The ends were cut back, 9 bases at V and 0 bases at J, with 14 bases in the middle.